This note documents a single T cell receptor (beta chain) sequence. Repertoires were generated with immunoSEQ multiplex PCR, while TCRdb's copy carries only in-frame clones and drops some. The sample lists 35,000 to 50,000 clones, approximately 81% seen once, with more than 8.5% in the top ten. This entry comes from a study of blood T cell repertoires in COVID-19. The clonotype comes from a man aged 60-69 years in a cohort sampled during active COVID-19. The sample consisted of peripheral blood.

The CDR3 nucleotides are TGTGCCAGCAGCGTTTCCGGGTCCACCGCGATCGAGCAGTACTTC. Protein product: CASSVSGSTAIEQYF. J is TRBJ2-7 and V is TRBV9; unclear D gene. The CDR3 covers 15 residues. Germline V gene data show CDR1 as SGDLS and CDR2 as YYNGEE. The V end lost 2 bases, the J end lost 6 bases, and 18 bases lay between the germline ends.